A single sample gave rise to the 32 T cell receptor beta chains below, sequenced in a study of T cell changes during pregnancy in multiple sclerosis. Assay: immunoSEQ multiplex PCR; the TCRdb copy retains only in-frame clones and omits some. The data hold about 50,000 clones, with 92% observed a single time. The source material was CD4+ T cells from peripheral blood mononuclear cells, sampled after pregnancy. All receptors come from a female donor with multiple sclerosis, enrolled in a pregnancy study.

The genes are TRBV28 and TRBJ1-1; tentatively, D is TRBD1 (5 bases). CDR1 and CDR2 from the germline V gene are MDHEN and SYDVKM. This CDR3 is built from 14 residues. Trimming shortened V by 3 bases and J by 5 bases, and 13 bases separated the two germline ends. Written as DNA, the CDR3 is TGTGCCAGCAGTTTGGGGCAGGTTTTAACTGAAGCTTTCTTT. Its protein product is CASSLGQVLTEAFF.

V and J are TRBV29-1 and TRBJ2-3; 7 nucleotides align to TRBD2. CDR1 SQVTM and CDR2 ANQGSEA come from the germline V gene. J gave up 3 bases and V 6 bases, and 3 bases lay outside the gene matches. The CDR3 is 12 amino acids. This CDR3 reads CSVRGGTDTQYF. In DNA, the CDR3 is TGCAGCGTCCGGGGAGGGACAGATACGCAGTATTTT.

This chain links TRBV5-6 with TRBJ2-5; 12 bases map to TRBD2. The CDR3 contains 14 residues. V lost 4 bases and J lost 5; bases outside the gene matches: 3. The germline V gene has CDR1 SGHDT and CDR2 YYEEEE. The CDR3 DNA follows: TGTGCCAGCAGCCCTAGCGGGAGGGGGGAGACCCAGTACTTC. Translation gives CASSPSGRGETQYF.

The chain recombines TRBV9 with TRBJ2-7; D perhaps matches TRBD2 (6 bases). The CDR3 has 14 residues. From germline, CDR1 is SGDLS and CDR2 YYNGEE. V lost 0 bases and J 5 bases, leaving 12 bases between the germline ends. The DNA of the CDR3 is TGTGCCAGCAGCGTAGGGAGGGAGGTGAACGAGCAGTACTTC. Its translation: CASSVGREVNEQYF.

This rearrangement joins TRBV7-9 to TRBJ1-1; the D is unclear. The CDR3 totals 13 residues. CDR1 SEHNR and CDR2 FQNEAQ come from the germline V gene (reference sequence). V lost 2 bases and J 5 bases, leaving 9 bases between the germline ends. The CDR3 nucleotides read TGTGCCAGCAGCTTAAATGAACGGACTGAAGCTTTCTTT. It specifies CASSLNERTEAFF.

The genes are TRBV2 and TRBJ1-2, with a possible D match to TRBD1 (5 bases). Germline CDR1 and CDR2: SNHLY and FYNNEI. CDR3 length: 18 residues. Trimming removed 3 bases at V and 0 bases at J, with 20 bases between. CDR3 bases: TGTGCCAGCAGTGATTGGACAAGGGTAAAGCTAGCTAACTATGGCTACACCTTC. Protein product: CASSDWTRVKLANYGYTF.

This clone appeared a few times. The chain uses TRBV28 and TRBJ1-4, with TRBD1 as a possible D gene (6 bases). CDR3 length: 14 residues. Trimming removed 6 bases at V and 8 bases at J, with 16 bases between. Germline values: CDR1 MDHEN, CDR2 SYDVKM. This CDR3 reads CASSSRQVPEKLFF. Written as DNA, the CDR3 is TGTGCCAGCAGCTCTCGACAGGTTCCGGAAAAACTGTTTTTT.

The J gene is TRBJ1-4, the V gene TRBV19, with TRBD1 identical over 8 bases. The CDR3 has 15 amino acids. Trimming took 3 bases from V and 8 from J; bases not matched to a gene: 8. The V gene's germline CDR1 is LNHDA and CDR2 SQIVND (reference sequence). In nucleotides, the CDR3 is TGTGCCAGTAGTATCGCAACAGGGGGAGGCGAAAAACTGTTTTTT. Translated: CASSIATGGGEKLFF.

This chain uses TRBV5-1 with TRBJ1-2; 8 bases agree with TRBD1. V was pared by 4 bases and J by 5 bases, with 10 bases of the junction left unmatched. Germline CDR1 is SGHRS and CDR2 is YFSETQ. This CDR3 has 15 amino acids. The CDR3 reads CASSDWGDRGYGYTF. The CDR3 DNA follows: TGCGCCAGCAGCGATTGGGGAGACAGGGGATATGGCTACACCTTC.

The chain is built from TRBV19 and TRBJ2-6; 7 positions agree with TRBD1. Germline V gives CDR1 LNHDA, CDR2 SQIVND (reference sequence). This CDR3 region has 15 residues. Trimming removed 10 bases from V and 8 bases from J; junction bases left unmatched: 14. As DNA, the CDR3 is TGTGCCACTACGAGCCAGGGGGTATCTTCCAACGTCCTGACTTTC. It codes for CATTSQGVSSNVLTF.

Sample share makes this clone medium-sized (0.01 to 0.1%). Additional DNA sequences in this sample encode the identical CDR3. The V call is TRBV5-1, the J call TRBJ1-2, with D possibly matching TRBD1 (6 bases). Germline V gene data show CDR1 as SGHRS and CDR2 as YFSETQ. CDR3 length: 13 amino acids. V shed 4 bases and J shed 2 bases, with 9 bases lying between them. Here the CDR3 DNA reads TGCGCCAGCAGCCTGGGGACAAACTATGGCTACACCTTC. This translates into CASSLGTNYGYTF.

This rearrangement joins TRBV5-4 to TRBJ2-3; TRBD2 is a possible D gene (6 bases). Trimming removed 2 bases from V and 4 bases from J, with 11 bases in between. The length of the CDR3 is 14 residues. Germline loops: CDR1 SGHNT, CDR2 YYREEE (reference sequence). CDR3 bases: TGTGCCAGCAGCTTTTCGGGAGTTCCAGATACGCAGTATTTT. Encoded protein: CASSFSGVPDTQYF.

The chain links TRBV27 to TRBJ1-1, with D hard to call. Germline-derived CDR1 and CDR2 are MNHEY and SMNVEV (reference sequence). The CDR3 covers 16 residues. V dropped 0 bases and J dropped 1 base, with 12 bases sitting between them. The CDR3 sequence: CASSLSRGLWNTEAFF. CDR3 in DNA: TGTGCCAGCAGTTTATCGCGGGGTCTATGGAACACTGAAGCTTTCTTT.

The rearrangement links TRBV15 to TRBJ2-1; D may be TRBD2 (6 bases). With 0 bases removed from V and 3 bases from J, the gap between germline ends came to 12 bases. The CDR3 is 16 residues long. Germline CDR1 LNHNV, CDR2 YYDKDF (reference sequence). DNA for the CDR3: TGTGCCACCAGCAGAGATCGTAGCGGAGGCTACAATGAGCAGTTCTTC. It codes for CATSRDRSGGYNEQFF.

This chain connects TRBV27 to TRBJ2-7, with 10 bases that match TRBD2. V shed 4 bases, J shed 5 bases, and the junction held 11 bases outside the gene matches. Germline V gene lookup returns CDR1 MNHEY and CDR2 SMNVEV (reference sequence). This CDR3 is 16 amino acids long. CDR3 coding DNA: TGTGCCAGCAGTTCGGCGGCTAGCGGGAGTTTAAACGAGCAGTACTTC. Translating gives CASSSAASGSLNEQYF.

About this clone itself: Its ends do not fully match the called genes, so a read error is possible. The chain has TRBV4-1 and TRBJ1-5; 10 nucleotides align to TRBD1. CDR1 and CDR2 (germline): MGHRA, YSYEKL. The CDR3 sequence is 15 residues long. This chain's CDR3 is CASSQGTGAGQPQHF. The CDR3 bases are TGCGCCAGCAGTCAAGGGACAGGGGCGGGTCAGCCCCAGCATTTT.

V gene TRBV7-9 combines with J gene TRBJ1-2; 7 nucleotides agree with TRBD1. The CDR3 is 14 residues long. The V segment lost 2 bases and the J segment 7 bases; nucleotides outside the gene matches: 7. Germline V gene data show CDR1 as SEHNR and CDR2 as FQNEAQ (reference sequence). The CDR3 reads CASSLPQGLGGYTF. DNA of the CDR3: TGTGCCAGCAGCTTACCACAGGGGTTGGGTGGCTACACCTTC.

This clone was recorded only once. V is TRBV29-1 and J is TRBJ2-1, with 9 positions matching TRBD2. The junction had 22 bases not matched to a gene; V was cut back by 6 bases and J by 10 bases. Germline CDR1 SQVTM, CDR2 ANQGSEA. The CDR3 runs 17 residues. CDR3 coding DNA: TGCAGCGTGCCCAGGTGGGGAACGACTAGCGGCCGAGGAGAGCAGTTCTTC. It is translated as CSVPRWGTTSGRGEQFF.

The chain recombines TRBV5-1 with TRBJ2-5, with TRBD1 matching 7 bases. From germline, CDR1 is SGHRS and CDR2 YFSETQ. The CDR3 length is 14 residues. J lost 1 base, V lost 4 bases, and 4 bases had no gene match. The CDR3 DNA reads TGCGCCAGCAGCCCCCGGGACAGCCAAGAGACCCAGTACTTC. Translation gives CASSPRDSQETQYF.

The V call is TRBV5-1, the J call TRBJ2-3, with a possible D match to TRBD2 (6 bases). Trimming shortened V by 0 bases and J by 1 base, and 12 bases separated the two germline ends. Germline values: CDR1 SGHRS, CDR2 YFSETQ. The CDR3 runs 16 residues. CDR3 coding DNA: TGCGCCAGCAGCTTGGCCGTGTGGGAGGGCACAGATACGCAGTATTTT. Protein sequence: CASSLAVWEGTDTQYF.

In its sample, this clone was seen once. The chain recombines TRBV7-3 with TRBJ2-5, with 10 bases that match TRBD2. The V gene end was trimmed by 6 bases and the J gene end by 5 bases; junction bases not matched to a gene: 9. CDR3 size: 15 residues. CDR1 is SGHTA, CDR2 FQGTGA, per germline. The CDR3 nucleotides read TGTGCCAGCAGTCTAGCGGGAGCTTGGTGGGAGACCCAGTACTTC. Encoded protein: CASSLAGAWWETQYF.

This chain links TRBV10-2 with TRBJ1-1; 7 bases line up with TRBD1. Germline V lookup: CDR1 WSHSY, CDR2 SAAADI. The CDR3 loop spans 17 amino acids. J gave up 0 bases and V 9 bases, and 16 bases lay outside the gene matches. CDR3 residues: CARPPRLQGLVNTEAFF. CDR3 bases: TGCGCCAGGCCACCCAGACTACAGGGGCTGGTGAACACTGAAGCTTTCTTT.

This clone has only one observation. The chain joins TRBV29-1 to TRBJ2-3, with 12 bases identical to TRBD1. This CDR3 has 14 residues. V was clipped by 3 bases and J by 4 bases; unmatched bases: 2. CDR1 is SQVTM, CDR2 ANQGSEA, per germline. CDR3 protein: CSVEGTGGADTQYF. CDR3 in DNA: TGCAGCGTTGAGGGGACAGGGGGCGCAGATACGCAGTATTTT.

The table lists this clone with a few counts. Here the CDR3 reads CASSLAQGHYGYTF. The CDR3 coding sequence is TGTGCCAGCAGTTTAGCCCAGGGTCACTATGGCTACACCTTC. The chain uses TRBV28 and TRBJ1-2; perhaps TRBD1 as D (5 bases). The CDR3 loop spans 14 amino acids. CDR1 and CDR2 (germline): MDHEN, SYDVKM. V was trimmed by 2 bases and J by 3 bases, leaving 10 bases between them.

V is TRBV2 and J is TRBJ2-7; 7 bases are a match to TRBD1. The CDR3 contains 15 residues. Per germline, CDR1 SNHLY and CDR2 FYNNEI. Germline trimming cut 6 bases from V and 2 bases from J; bases unmatched to any gene: 10. This CDR3 reads CASRHDRAGPYEQYF. For the CDR3, the DNA is TGTGCCAGCAGACACGACAGGGCTGGGCCCTACGAGCAGTACTTC. Filled out from reference TRBV2 and TRBJ2-7, the complete variable domain reads EPEVTQTPSHQVTQMGQEVILRCVPISNHLYFYWYRQILGQKVEFLVSFYNNEISEKSEIFDDQFSVERPDGSNFTLKIRSTKLEDSAMYFCASRHDRAGPYEQYFGPGTRLTVT.

This clone was found once. This chain connects TRBV29-1 to TRBJ1-1; the D gene is possibly TRBD1 (6 bases). With 3 bases removed from V and 5 bases from J, the gap between germline ends came to 13 bases. This CDR3 comprises 13 residues. In germline, CDR1 is SQVTM, CDR2 ANQGSEA. The CDR3 reads CSVEGHQGTEAFF. The DNA for the CDR3 is TGCAGCGTTGAGGGACATCAGGGGACTGAAGCTTTCTTT.

This chain links TRBV6-5 with TRBJ1-1; tentatively, D is TRBD1 (5 bases). Germline lookup yields CDR1 MNHEY and CDR2 SVGAGI. There are 14 residues in the CDR3. V shed 7 bases and J shed 0 bases, with 12 bases lying between them. The CDR3 nucleotides read TGTGCCAGCATTAGCAGGGTAATGAACACTGAAGCTTTCTTT. Translation: CASISRVMNTEAFF.

V is TRBV5-4 and J is TRBJ1-1; TRBD1 matches at 10 bases. V shed 4 bases and J 7 bases; nucleotides not matched to a gene: 7. The CDR3 is 14 residues long. Germline V gene sequence: CDR1 SGHNT, CDR2 YYREEE (reference sequence). CDR3 DNA: TGTGCCAGCAGCCTTGACAGGGGGCCAAGTGAAGCTTTCTTT. This sequence encodes CASSLDRGPSEAFF.

This chain links TRBV15 with TRBJ2-1; TRBD2 matches at 10 bases. Unmatched junction bases numbered 5, after V lost 6 bases and J lost 0 bases. The CDR3 totals 16 residues. Germline V gene sequence: CDR1 LNHNV, CDR2 YYDKDF (reference sequence). CDR3 sequence reads: CATSGTSAVSYNEQFF. CDR3 in DNA: TGTGCCACCAGTGGGACTAGCGCTGTCTCCTACAATGAGCAGTTCTTC. Full variable domain (missing parts from reference TRBV15 and TRBJ2-1): DAMVIQNPRYQVTQFGKPVTLSCSQTLNHNVMYWYQQKSSQAPKLLFHYYDKDFNNEADTPDNFQSRRPNTSFCFLDIRSPGLGDTAMYLCATSGTSAVSYNEQFFGPGTRLTVL.

V usage is TRBV5-1 and J usage is TRBJ2-7; TRBD2 matches at 10 bases. CDR3 length: 15 residues. CDR1 is SGHRS, CDR2 YFSETQ, per germline. J was trimmed by 4 bases and V by 3 bases; bases with no gene match: 7. This chain's CDR3 is CASSWGTSDDYEQYF. CDR3 bases: TGCGCCAGCAGCTGGGGGACTAGCGACGATTACGAGCAGTACTTC.

The chain has TRBV5-8 and TRBJ2-2, with D possibly matching TRBD2 (5 bases). Germline V gene lookup returns CDR1 SGHTS and CDR2 YDEGEE. V lost 4 bases and J lost 9, with 16 bases in between. This CDR3 spans 14 amino acids. As DNA, the CDR3 is TGTGCCAGCAGCCGCGAGGGTTCCCTGAGGGAGCTGTTTTTT. Protein product: CASSREGSLRELFF. Full variable domain (missing parts from reference TRBV5-8 and TRBJ2-2): EAGVTQSPTHLIKTRGQQATLRCSPISGHTSVYWYQQALGLGLQFLLWYDEGEERNRGNFPPRFSGRQFPNYSSELNVNALELEDSALYLCASSREGSLRELFFGEGSRLTVL.

The chain links TRBV5-1 to TRBJ2-7; 8 positions agree with TRBD2. Per the germline V gene, CDR1 is SGHRS and CDR2 is YFSETQ. The CDR3 is made up of 16 amino acids. V was clipped by 3 bases and J by 5 bases; unmatched bases: 13. CDR3 bases: TGCGCCAGCAGCTATATAGCGGGATCCACTCGTGACGAGCAGTACTTC. Protein product: CASSYIAGSTRDEQYF.